These 19 T cell receptor beta chains were sequenced from one sample in a study of shared clonotypes between healthy human individuals. Assay: immunoSEQ multiplex PCR; the TCRdb copy retains only in-frame clones and omits some. Seen here are some 2.3 million clones, 90% to 95% observed once, and the top ten hold 0.39%. Input material: naive CD4+ T cells from PBMCs. Subset indicated: CD45RA+ positively selected. These receptors were collected from a man between 18 and 35 years old in good health. Some clones in this sample may be carry-over from other donors' samples.

The chain links TRBV19 to TRBJ2-1; D is possibly TRBD1 or TRBD2 (6 bases each). This CDR3 is built from 18 residues. Trimming pared 6 bases from V and 6 bases from J, leaving 27 bases between. CDR1 LNHDA and CDR2 SQIVND come from the germline V gene (reference sequence). The CDR3: CASSPIRGLGESVNEQFF. CDR3 bases: TGTGCCAGTAGCCCGATCCGGGGGCTTGGTGAGTCAGTCAATGAGCAGTTCTTC.

The V and J genes are TRBV9 and TRBJ2-1, with D maybe TRBD2 (6 bases). Between the trimmed V and J ends, which lost 4 bases and 4 bases, there was a span of 15 bases. The CDR3 sequence is 15 residues long. Germline assignment: CDR1 SGDLS and CDR2 YYNGEE. As DNA, the CDR3 is TGTGCCAGCAGCAATCAAGGGACTCATTACAATGAGCAGTTCTTC. Translating gives CASSNQGTHYNEQFF.

The V call is TRBV5-1, the J call TRBJ2-1; 9 bases are shared with TRBD2. The length of the CDR3 is 16 residues. Trimming took 3 bases from V and 7 from J; bases not matched to a gene: 11. Germline assignment: CDR1 SGHRS and CDR2 YFSETQ. CDR3 in amino acids: CASSSGDSGRSNEQFF. CDR3 bases: TGCGCCAGCAGCTCGGGTGATAGCGGGAGATCGAATGAGCAGTTCTTC.

This clone is a singleton in its sample. The V and J genes are TRBV5-6 and TRBJ2-7; D possibly corresponds to TRBD2 (6 bases). The length of the CDR3 is 15 residues. The V gene's germline CDR1 is SGHDT and CDR2 YYEEEE. V lost 0 bases to trimming and J lost 1 base, with 11 bases between them. CDR3 DNA sequence: TGTGCCAGCAGCTTGGTCGGGAGCAGGTCCTACGAGCAGTACTTC. Translation gives CASSLVGSRSYEQYF.

The chain employs TRBV28 and TRBJ2-5, with TRBD1 matching 8 bases. The V gene's germline CDR1 is MDHEN and CDR2 SYDVKM. The CDR3 extends over 18 amino acids. V shed 6 bases, J shed 4 bases, and the junction held 19 bases outside the gene matches. The CDR3 DNA reads TGTGCCAGCAGCCAATTTTTCGCCCTCGGACAGGGAGCAGAGACCCAGTACTTC. It specifies CASSQFFALGQGAETQYF.

This chain joins TRBV11-2 and TRBJ2-5; TRBD2 is a possible D gene (6 bases). Germline V gene data show CDR1 as SGHAT and CDR2 as FQNNGV. Trimming left V 0 bases short and J 7 bases short, with 9 bases between. The CDR3 extends over 13 amino acids. CDR3 DNA: TGTGCCAGCAGCTTAGATCGGGAGAGGACCCAGTACTTC. This sequence encodes CASSLDRERTQYF.

The rearrangement uses TRBV7-2 and TRBJ2-3, with 7 bases identical to TRBD1. V lost 5 bases and J lost 4; bases outside the gene matches: 9. CDR1 and CDR2 (germline): SGHTA, FQGNSA. The CDR3 length is 15 residues. CDR3 in DNA: TGTGCCAGCAGCCGCGACAGGGTTTCCGCAGATACGCAGTATTTT. It yields the protein CASSRDRVSADTQYF. Looking up the rest from reference TRBV7-2 and TRBJ2-3 gives the full variable domain: GAGVSQSPSNKVTEKGKDVELRCDPISGHTALYWYRQSLGQGLEFLIYFQGNSAPDKSGLPSDRFSAERTGGSVSTLTIQRTQQEDSAVYLCASSRDRVSADTQYFGPGTRLTVL.

A word on this clone: Other DNA sequences in the sample encode the same CDR3. The chain links TRBV7-2 to TRBJ2-5; 8 positions match TRBD2. Germline V CDR1 and CDR2: SGHTA, FQGNSA. This CDR3 is 14 amino acids long. V dropped 2 bases and J dropped 4; count of bases not matched to a gene: 3. The CDR3 DNA reads as TGTGCCAGCAGCTTAAGCCGGGGGGGAGAGACCCAGTACTTC. Translated: CASSLSRGGETQYF.

J is TRBJ1-5 and V is TRBV11-3; unclear D gene. CDR1 is SGHNT and CDR2 is YENEEA in the germline V gene. The CDR3 covers 14 residues. Trimming left V 0 bases short and J 7 bases short, with 10 bases between. The DNA for the CDR3 is TGTGCCAGCAGCTTAGACCCCCGTTGCCAGCCCCAGCATTTT. Its translation is CASSLDPRCQPQHF.

This clone occurred once. The chain joins TRBV10-2 to TRBJ1-2; perhaps TRBD1 as D (5 bases). V dropped 5 bases and J dropped 4 bases, with 11 bases sitting between them. This CDR3 is built from 13 residues. Germline CDR1 and CDR2: WSHSY and SAAADI. CDR3 protein: CASSSQGIYGYTF. CDR3 in DNA: TGCGCCAGCAGTTCTCAGGGCATCTATGGCTACACCTTC.

This sequence joins TRBV2 and TRBJ1-1, with 8 bases that match TRBD1. This CDR3 spans 15 amino acids. V lost 7 bases to trimming and J lost 0 bases; unmatched junction nucleotides: 7. In germline, CDR1 is SNHLY, CDR2 FYNNEI. CDR3 nucleotides: TGTGCCAGCAATAGACAGGGGACAATGAACACTGAAGCTTTCTTT. As protein: CASNRQGTMNTEAFF.

To note about this clone: Other DNA sequences from this sample encode an identical CDR3 as well. The V call is TRBV2, the J call TRBJ1-3; no firm D call. This CDR3 is 14 amino acids long. Trimming cost V 4 bases and J 1 base, with 8 bases left between them. CDR1 is SNHLY, CDR2 FYNNEI, per germline. CDR3 nucleotide sequence: TGTGCCAGCAGTGCTGAAGGGTCTGGAAACACCATATATTTT. This encodes CASSAEGSGNTIYF.

This clone was observed a single time. The genes are TRBV2 and TRBJ2-7, with a tentative D call TRBD1 (6 bases). The CDR3 runs 17 residues. CDR1 is SNHLY and CDR2 is FYNNEI in the germline V gene. Trimming stripped 1 base from V and 2 bases from J, with 18 bases between. The CDR3 loop reads CASSEDRRGGRTYEQYF. Here the CDR3 DNA reads TGTGCCAGCAGTGAAGATAGAAGAGGGGGAAGGACCTACGAGCAGTACTTC.

This clone has a single count. The V call is TRBV7-9, the J call TRBJ2-5, with D possibly being TRBD1 (7 bases). CDR3 length: 14 amino acids. From germline, CDR1 is SEHNR and CDR2 FQNEAQ (reference sequence). V gave up 4 bases and J gave up 5 bases, with 14 bases separating them. As DNA, the CDR3 is TGTGCCAGCAGCTCGCAGGGGGGTAGGGAGACCCAGTACTTC. Protein: CASSSQGGRETQYF. Full variable domain (rest looked up from reference TRBV7-9 and TRBJ2-5): DTGVSQNPRHKITKRGQNVTFRCDPISEHNRLYWYRQTLGQGPEFLTYFQNEAQLEKSRLLSDRFSAERPKGSFSTLEIQRTEQGDSAMYLCASSSQGGRETQYFGPGTRLLVL.

The chain combines TRBV6-5 with TRBJ2-1; 10 bases align to TRBD1. This CDR3 comprises 15 residues. Germline V gives CDR1 MNHEY, CDR2 SVGAGI. J was trimmed by 6 bases and V by 7 bases; bases with no gene match: 9. This chain's CDR3 is CASITTGGSSNEQFF. CDR3 bases: TGTGCCAGCATTACGACAGGGGGCTCAAGCAATGAGCAGTTCTTC.

Turning to this clone: A much larger clone sits a single nucleotide away, making a read error possible. This chain joins TRBV9 and TRBJ1-2; D is perhaps TRBD1 (5 bases). The V and J ends lost 3 bases and 2 bases respectively, with 8 bases between them. This CDR3 is built from 13 residues. The germline V gene has CDR1 SGDLS and CDR2 YYNGEE. The CDR3 is CASSATANYGYTF. For the CDR3, the DNA is TGTGCCAGCAGCGCGACAGCAAACTATGGCTACACCTTC.

The V gene is TRBV19, the J gene TRBJ2-3; no firm D call. Trimming took 0 bases from V and 5 from J, leaving 9 bases between them. CDR1 and CDR2 (germline): LNHDA, SQIVND (reference sequence). CDR3 length equals 14 residues. DNA for the CDR3: TGTGCCAGTAGTATAGACCAACGTGGAGATACGCAGTATTTT. Translating it yields CASSIDQRGDTQYF. The complete variable domain, with remaining parts taken from reference TRBV19 and TRBJ2-3, reads DGGITQSPKYLFRKEGQNVTLSCEQNLNHDAMYWYRQDPGQGLRLIYYSQIVNDFQKGDIAEGYSVSREKKESFPLTVTSAQKNPTAFYLCASSIDQRGDTQYFGPGTRLTVL.

CDR3 region: CASKDRFHEQYF. CDR3 sequence (DNA): TGTGCCAGTAAGGACAGGTTCCACGAGCAGTACTTC. The chain combines TRBV19 with TRBJ2-7, with 7 bases matching TRBD1. There are 12 residues in the CDR3. The junction had 5 bases not matched to a gene; V was cut back by 7 bases and J by 5 bases. Germline assignment: CDR1 LNHDA and CDR2 SQIVND (reference sequence).

This chain joins TRBV11-2 and TRBJ2-1, with a tentative D call TRBD2 (7 bases). This CDR3 is built from 16 residues. The germline CDR1 and CDR2 sequences are SGHAT and FQNNGV. V lost 7 bases to trimming and J lost 5 bases, with 21 bases between them. The CDR3 DNA sequence: TGTGCCAGCAAAGCTATGAGGGGGAGGGCGAACAATGAGCAGTTCTTC. This codes for CASKAMRGRANNEQFF.